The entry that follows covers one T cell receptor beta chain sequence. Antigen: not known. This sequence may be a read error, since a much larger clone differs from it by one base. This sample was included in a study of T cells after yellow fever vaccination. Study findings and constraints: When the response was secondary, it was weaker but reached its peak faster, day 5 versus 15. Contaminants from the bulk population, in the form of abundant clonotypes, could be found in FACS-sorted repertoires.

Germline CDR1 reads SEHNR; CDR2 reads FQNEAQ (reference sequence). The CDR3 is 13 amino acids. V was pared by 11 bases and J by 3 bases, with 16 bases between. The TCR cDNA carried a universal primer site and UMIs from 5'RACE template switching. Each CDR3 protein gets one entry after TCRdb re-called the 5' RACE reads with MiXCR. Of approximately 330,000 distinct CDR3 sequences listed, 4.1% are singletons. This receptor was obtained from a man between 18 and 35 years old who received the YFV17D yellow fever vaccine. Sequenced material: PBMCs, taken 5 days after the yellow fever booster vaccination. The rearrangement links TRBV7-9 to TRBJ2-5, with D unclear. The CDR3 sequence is CAVGKHTEETQYF. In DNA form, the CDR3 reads TGTGCCGTAGGAAAGCACACCGAAGAGACCCAGTACTTC.